The entry below describes one T cell receptor (beta chain). Its antigen is currently unknown. TCRbeta libraries were built with three rounds of nested PCR, modified from ARM-PCR. A single record per CDR3 protein comes from TCRdb applying MiXCR to the multiplex PCR reads. The sample has some 99,000 distinct CDR3 sequences, around 57% seen once; the top ten hold around 19%. With 5 bases clipped from V and 4 bases from J, the junction kept 9 bases outside the gene matches. The CDR3 extends over 16 amino acids. CDR1 and CDR2 from the germline V gene are SGHAT and FQNNGV. The data belong to a study of tumor and adjacent non-tumor tissue in lung cancer. Study in general: There were roughly 11 adenocarcinoma, a couple of squamous cell carcinoma and 1 small cell lung cancer cases. The patients, around 9 men and about five women, were roughly 31 to 80 with stage I to III disease. General study points: Normal lung showed higher cumulative top 100 clone frequency than tumor.

RNA was extracted from bulk tissue without any cell sorting. Distant lung tissue was collected more than 3 cm away from the tumor edge. Donors were chemotherapy-naive, newly diagnosed lung cancer surgical patients in China, August–late 2014. The receptor was isolated from a man aged 55-75 years with non-small cell lung cancer. The sequencing sample was made of distant non-tumor lung tissue. The rearrangement joins TRBV11-2 to TRBJ2-3; 10 nucleotides line up with TRBD1. CDR3 loop: CASSTKRTGGADTQYF. CDR3 DNA sequence: TGTGCCAGCAGCACAAAAAGGACAGGGGGAGCAGATACGCAGTATTTT.